This TCR beta chain was sequenced during a study of OX40 agonist ivuxolimab in advanced cancers. The V end lost 3 bases, the J end lost 6 bases, and 12 bases lay between the germline ends. The CDR3 spans 14 residues. Germline V gene lookup returns CDR1 MGHDK and CDR2 SYGVNS. This table comes from immunoSEQ multiplex PCR, and its TCRdb copy is limited to in-frame clones, with some not included. The profile covers under 90,000 clones, with 85% to 90% appearing a single time and around 2.5% taken by the ten largest. This sequence joins TRBV25-1 and TRBJ2-1; TRBD2 is a possible D gene (5 bases). Sequencing used CD4+ or CD8+ T cells sorted from blood, obtained in a trial of the OX40 agonist ivuxolimab. The TCR comes from an adult with an advanced solid tumor such as melanoma, head and neck, liver or kidney cancer. CDR3 DNA: TGTGCCAGCAGTGAGAGTGGGAGTGGCAATGAGCAGTTCTTC. Its protein is CASSESGSGNEQFF.